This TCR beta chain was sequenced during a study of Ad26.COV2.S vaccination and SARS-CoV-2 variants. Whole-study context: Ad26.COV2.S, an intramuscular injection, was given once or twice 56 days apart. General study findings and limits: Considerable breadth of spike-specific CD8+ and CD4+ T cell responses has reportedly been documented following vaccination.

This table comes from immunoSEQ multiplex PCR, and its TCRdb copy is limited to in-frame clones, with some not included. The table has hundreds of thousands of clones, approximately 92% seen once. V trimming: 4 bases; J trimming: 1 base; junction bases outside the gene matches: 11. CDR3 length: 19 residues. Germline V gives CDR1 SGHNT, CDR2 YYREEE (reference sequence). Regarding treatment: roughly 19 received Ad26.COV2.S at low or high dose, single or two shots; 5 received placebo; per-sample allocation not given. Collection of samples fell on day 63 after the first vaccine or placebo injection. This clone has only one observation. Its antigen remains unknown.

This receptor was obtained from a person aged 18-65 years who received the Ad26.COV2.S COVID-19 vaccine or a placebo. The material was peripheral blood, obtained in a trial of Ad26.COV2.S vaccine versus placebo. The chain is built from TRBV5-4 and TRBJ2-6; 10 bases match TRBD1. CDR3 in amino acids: CASSKGQGGDPSGANVLTF. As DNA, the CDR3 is TGTGCCAGCAGCAAAGGACAGGGGGGGGACCCATCTGGGGCCAACGTCCTGACTTTC.